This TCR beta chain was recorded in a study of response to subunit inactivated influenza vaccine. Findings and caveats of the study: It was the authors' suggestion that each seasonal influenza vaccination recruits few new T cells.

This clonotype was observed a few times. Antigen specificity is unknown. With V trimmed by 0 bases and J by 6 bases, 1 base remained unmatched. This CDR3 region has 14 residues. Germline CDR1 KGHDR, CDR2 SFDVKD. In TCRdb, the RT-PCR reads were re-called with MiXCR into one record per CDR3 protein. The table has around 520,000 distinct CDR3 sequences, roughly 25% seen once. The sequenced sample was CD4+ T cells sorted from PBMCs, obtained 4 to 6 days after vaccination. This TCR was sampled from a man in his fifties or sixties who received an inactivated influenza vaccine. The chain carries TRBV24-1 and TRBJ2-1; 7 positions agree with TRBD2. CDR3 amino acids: CATSDLGGGNEQFF. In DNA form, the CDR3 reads TGTGCCACCAGTGATTTGGGGGGGGGCAATGAGCAGTTCTTC.